This T cell receptor beta chain was identified in a study of T cell clonotyping in hematopoietic cell transplantation (dated by TCRdb to the early 2020s). Looking at the study overall: A total of 110 to 150 blood samples were gathered in the study from a few dozen consecutive transplant recipients along with their related donors. Recruitment of patients ran from late 2015 to early 2017, and follow-up continued until September 2020 or until death. Overall study outcomes, separate from this receptor: Recipient repertoires showed only a small fraction of overlap with donor repertoires, and over 97% appeared de novo at the given depth. The sample size was limited, and because cells were not sorted, the contributions of CD4 and CD8 repertoires could not be separated. A decrease in recipient TCR diversity was observed after transplant, and a progressive increase in pathologically expanded clonotypes was seen from day 30 to day 180. Broader posttransplant TCR repertoire diversity was predicted by donor and pretransplant recipient Inverse Simpson Index values.

V has 1 base trimmed and J has 12 bases trimmed; junction bases matching no gene number 8. Counted from cysteine to phenylalanine, this CDR3 has 14 amino acids. The retained sequence is limited to the CDR3, 42 bases, with the frame set at the first base. CDR1 and CDR2, looked up from the germline V gene, are LGHNA and YSLEER. The immunoSEQ assay, a bias-controlled multiplex PCR with V- and J-specific primers, was used to amplify TCR beta CDR3 regions from genomic DNA. In a second PCR step, a proprietary barcode and Illumina adapter sequences were attached to the CDR3 amplicons. An Illumina MiSeq instrument was used for sequencing of the CDR3 libraries. As for how the authors treated the data: Export and quality control were done with immunoSEQ Analyzer 3.0, while downstream analyses used R Bioconductor and Immunarch. Repertoire metrics were calculated using only productive rearrangements within the normalized downsampled data set. Clonotypes larger than 5 templates in the normalized cohort were defined as pathologically expanded. The Inverse Simpson Index served as the measure of repertoire diversity. To capture all clonotypes, the CMV-specificity analyses were run on the non-normalized data set. In TCRdb, the immuneACCESS table is reduced to in-frame sequences with V and J assigned. These tables do not hold every clone; where another copy was compared, an unresolved V gene accounts for under half, and the others remain unexplained. The V and J calls and clone size come from that table; D and trimming were worked out from the DNA. This sample has about 9,400 clones in its table, and roughly 85% of those were observed once. The ten top clones hold less than 20% of the sample.

This specimen's time point label, interpreted: 180 days after allo-HCT. Blood samples were obtained from recipients approximately 28 days before transplant and at days 30, 100 and 180 after transplant. Using Nuclei Lysis Solution, genomic DNA was extracted from unfractionated peripheral blood mononuclear cells that were either fresh or cryopreserved. This clone has more than one count but fewer than ten. Its antigen remains undetermined. Per-base qualities were not stored, and no clone one base away is much larger. The receptor's source is a male patient aged 40 to 55 who had an allogeneic stem cell transplant from a related donor, so the T cells may come from the graft donor. Some clones in this sample may be carry-over from other donors' samples. The chain uses TRBV4-3 and TRBJ2-7; TRBD2 aligns with 11 central bases. The material sequenced was PBMCs, taken 180 days after allogeneic stem cell transplant. Read as DNA, the sequence is TGCGCCAGCAGCCAAGGGGTTTCTAGCGGGAGGCCGTACTTC. Translated, this gives CASSQGVSSGRPYF.